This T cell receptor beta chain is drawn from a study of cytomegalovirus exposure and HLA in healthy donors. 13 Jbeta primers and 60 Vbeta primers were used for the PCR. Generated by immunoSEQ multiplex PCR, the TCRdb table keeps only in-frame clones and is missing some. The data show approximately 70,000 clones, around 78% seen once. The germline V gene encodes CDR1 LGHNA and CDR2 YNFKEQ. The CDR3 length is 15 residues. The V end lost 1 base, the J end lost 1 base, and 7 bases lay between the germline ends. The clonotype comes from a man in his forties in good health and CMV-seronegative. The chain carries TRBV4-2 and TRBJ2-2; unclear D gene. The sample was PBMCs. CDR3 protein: CASSQARVNTGELFF. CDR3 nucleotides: TGTGCCAGCAGCCAAGCGCGAGTGAACACCGGGGAGCTGTTTTTT.